The 30 T cell receptor beta chains reported below all come from one sample, sequenced in a study of T cells in Graves' hyperthyroidism and ophthalmopathy. Amplification targeted TCR beta CDR3 regions from RNA transcripts. RT-PCR in the first round (using the HTBI primer set) targeted the TCR CDR3. TCRdb used MiXCR to reprocess the multiplex PCR reads, holding one entry per CDR3 protein. In the table there are 600,000 to 700,000 distinct CDR3 sequences, approximately 14% of which are singletons. What was sequenced was blood. These receptor sequences come from a woman in her thirties or forties with Graves' ophthalmopathy.

The chain carries TRBV11-2 and TRBJ1-1; D is possibly TRBD1 (5 bases). The CDR3 has 14 residues. Trimming removed 0 bases from V and 6 bases from J, with 11 bases in between. The germline gives CDR1 SGHAT, CDR2 FQNNGV. This CDR3 is CASSLEGVGAEAFF. In nucleotides, the CDR3 is TGTGCCAGCAGCTTAGAGGGGGTTGGGGCTGAAGCTTTCTTT.

This chain joins TRBV7-9 and TRBJ1-1; a possible D gene is TRBD1 (6 bases). V was clipped by 5 bases and J by 7 bases, with 20 bases between them. The CDR3 has 15 amino acids. Germline lookup yields CDR1 SEHNR and CDR2 FQNEAQ (reference sequence). The CDR3 here is CASSPAGATKLEAFF. CDR3 coding DNA: TGTGCCAGCAGCCCAGCGGGGGCTACAAAGCTTGAAGCTTTCTTT.

This chain links TRBV12-3 or TRBV12-4 with TRBJ1-1, with no clear D. The ends were cut back, 6 bases at V and 4 bases at J, with 12 bases in the middle. The CDR3 sequence is 13 residues long. The CDR3 here is CASRQARTTEAFF. The CDR3 coding sequence is TGTGCCAGCAGGCAGGCCAGAACCACTGAAGCTTTCTTT.

This clonotype appeared many times. The J gene is TRBJ2-7, the V gene TRBV5-1; 11 bases are shared with TRBD2. CDR1 is SGHRS and CDR2 is YFSETQ in the germline V gene. The length of the CDR3 is 17 residues. Trimming at V came to 3 bases and at J to 0 bases, leaving 8 bases not matched to a gene. The CDR3 DNA sequence: TGCGCCAGCAGCTGGGCGACTAGCGGGGTGAGCTCCTACGAGCAGTACTTC. Protein product: CASSWATSGVSSYEQYF.

V usage is TRBV19 and J usage is TRBJ1-5, with D perhaps matching TRBD1 (5 bases). V lost 6 bases and J lost 5, with 17 bases in between. This CDR3 comprises 15 residues. The germline V gene has CDR1 LNHDA and CDR2 SQIVND (reference sequence). As DNA, the CDR3 is TGTGCCAGTAGCTCCGAAGAGACAGACTATCAGCCCCAGCATTTT. Protein sequence: CASSSEETDYQPQHF. Full variable domain (rest looked up from reference TRBV19 and TRBJ1-5): DGGITQSPKYLFRKEGQNVTLSCEQNLNHDAMYWYRQDPGQGLRLIYYSQIVNDFQKGDIAEGYSVSREKKESFPLTVTSAQKNPTAFYLCASSSEETDYQPQHFGDGTRLSIL.

The chain uses TRBV28 and TRBJ2-5, with unresolved D. Germline CDR1 and CDR2: MDHEN and SYDVKM. The germline V and J ends were trimmed by 2 bases and 1 base, with 11 bases remaining between them. The CDR3 is made up of 15 amino acids. In nucleotides, the CDR3 is TGTGCCAGCAGTTTACGGTTAGGCGCCCAAGAGACCCAGTACTTC. This encodes CASSLRLGAQETQYF. Complete variable domain (other parts from reference TRBV28 and TRBJ2-5): DVKVTQSSRYLVKRTGEKVFLECVQDMDHENMFWYRQDPGLGLRLIYFSYDVKMKEKGDIPEGYSVSREKKERFSLILESASTNQTSMYLCASSLRLGAQETQYFGPGTRLLVL.

Ten or more counts support this clonotype. The CDR3 region has the DNA TGTGCCAGTAGTATTGTTACAGACAGCATGAACACTGAAGCTTTCTTT. It codes for CASSIVTDSMNTEAFF. The rearrangement uses TRBV19 and TRBJ1-1; D possibly corresponds to TRBD1 (5 bases). Germline V gene sequence: CDR1 LNHDA, CDR2 SQIVND (reference sequence). The CDR3 contains 16 residues. Trimming shortened V by 3 bases and J by 0 bases, and 14 bases separated the two germline ends.

This clonotype was recorded a few times. This may stem from a read error, because a much larger clone lies one nucleotide away. The J gene is TRBJ2-2, the V gene TRBV11-3; either TRBD1 or TRBD2 may supply D (5 bases each). Germline V gene data show CDR1 as SGHNT and CDR2 as YENEEA. CDR3 length: 14 residues. CDR3 bases: TGTGCCAGCAGCCCCTACAGGAACACCGGGGAGCTGTCTTTT. This sequence encodes CASSPYRNTGELSF.

This clonotype was observed many times. The chain carries TRBV20-1 and TRBJ1-2; 8 bases line up with TRBD1. Trimming cost V 5 bases and J 2 bases; bases outside gene matches: 7. The germline gives CDR1 DFQATT, CDR2 SNEGSKA (reference sequence). The CDR3 is 14 residues long. CDR3 nucleotides: TGCAGTGCTGAGTCACAGGGGGAGAACTATGGCTACACCTTC. This gives the protein CSAESQGENYGYTF.

This clonotype was detected only a few times. The genes are TRBV6-1 and TRBJ1-2; D is undetermined. The CDR3 totals 15 residues. Germline CDR1 MNHNS, CDR2 SASEGT. Trimming removed 7 bases from V and 0 bases from J, with 15 bases in between. As DNA, the CDR3 is TGTGCCAGCACCCGCCGGCTCTCCCCTAACTATGGCTACACCTTC. Amino acids: CASTRRLSPNYGYTF.

This clonotype was observed at least ten times. The CDR3 DNA sequence: TGCAGTGCAATCCCACAGGGCAACTACGAGCAGTACTTC. This codes for CSAIPQGNYEQYF. The genes are TRBV20-1 and TRBJ2-7; D is perhaps TRBD1 (6 bases). This CDR3 is built from 13 residues. CDR1 and CDR2 from the germline V gene are DFQATT and SNEGSKA (reference sequence). V lost 6 bases and J lost 3, with 15 bases in between.

This clonotype appeared a few times. This rearrangement joins TRBV11-2 to TRBJ2-5; 9 nucleotides match TRBD2. The germline CDR1 and CDR2 sequences are SGHAT and FQNNGV. The CDR3 runs 17 residues. After removal of 0 bases from V and 1 base from J, the junction contained 6 bases not matched to a gene. As DNA, the CDR3 is TGTGCCAGCAGCTTAGAGGTGGGCGGGGGGGTCCAAGAGACCCAGTACTTC. Encoded protein: CASSLEVGGGVQETQYF. The whole variable domain, filled in from reference TRBV11-2 and TRBJ2-5, reads EAGVAQSPRYKIIEKRQSVAFWCNPISGHATLYWYQQILGQGPKLLIQFQNNGVVDDSQLPKDRFSAERLKGVDSTLKIQPAKLEDSAVYLCASSLEVGGGVQETQYFGPGTRLLVL.

This clonotype was detected many times. The chain couples TRBV27 to TRBJ2-2; D call uncertain. Germline values: CDR1 MNHEY, CDR2 SMNVEV (reference sequence). This CDR3 region has 14 residues. V lost 2 bases to trimming and J lost 5 bases, with 9 bases between them. The CDR3 region has the DNA TGTGCCAGCAGTTTACATCCCGTGACCGGGGAGCTGTTTTTT. It yields the protein CASSLHPVTGELFF.

The chain links TRBV12-3 or TRBV12-4 to TRBJ2-7, with no clear D. The V end was cut by 4 bases, the J end by 0 bases, with 16 bases between. CDR3 size: 16 residues. CDR3 DNA: TGTGCCAGCAGTTCCTCCCCAGGACGTAGCTCCTACGAGCAGTACTTC. Protein sequence: CASSSSPGRSSYEQYF.

This clonotype was counted at least ten times. J is TRBJ2-7 and V is TRBV29-1; D ambiguous. The germline V gene encodes CDR1 SQVTM and CDR2 ANQGSEA. The CDR3 loop spans 10 amino acids. The V end lost 4 bases, the J end lost 3 bases, and 4 bases lay between the germline ends. DNA for the CDR3: TGCAGCGTTGTCGACTACGAGCAGTACTTC. Its protein is CSVVDYEQYF.

This clonotype occurred many times. This chain uses TRBV19 with TRBJ2-2; 7 positions agree with TRBD2. CDR1 is LNHDA, CDR2 SQIVND, per germline (reference sequence). The J segment lost 0 bases and the V segment lost 3 bases, leaving 4 bases of the junction unmatched. CDR3 size: 16 residues. CDR3 DNA sequence: TGTGCCAGTAGTATCTGGGCGGGAGCGAACACCGGGGAGCTGTTTTTT. The encoded protein is CASSIWAGANTGELFF.

This clonotype was seen at least ten times. The chain combines TRBV6-2 or TRBV6-3 with TRBJ2-7; tentatively, D is TRBD1 or TRBD2 (6 bases each). Trimming shortened V by 1 base and J by 6 bases, and 13 bases separated the two germline ends. CDR3 size: 14 residues. The germline gives CDR1 MNHEY, CDR2 SVGEGT. Written as DNA, the CDR3 is TGTGCCAGCAGTTACTTCGGGGGCCGGGGCGAGCAGTACTTC. This codes for CASSYFGGRGEQYF.

The V gene is TRBV6-5, the J gene TRBJ2-7, with D possibly being TRBD1 (6 bases). The CDR3 is 15 residues long. Trimming removed 2 bases from V and 2 bases from J, with 13 bases in between. Germline-derived CDR1 and CDR2 are MNHEY and SVGAGI. The CDR3 protein is CASSYPPTGTYEQYF. CDR3 DNA: TGTGCCAGCAGTTACCCTCCGACAGGAACCTACGAGCAGTACTTC.

This clonotype was seen ten or more times. V gene TRBV3-1 combines with J gene TRBJ2-5; D unresolved. V lost 4 bases to trimming and J lost 5 bases, with 14 bases between them. The CDR3 spans 14 residues. The germline CDR1 and CDR2 sequences are LGHDT and YNNKEL (reference sequence). The CDR3 region is CASSPPGVGETQYF. The CDR3 DNA follows: TGTGCCAGCAGCCCCCCTGGGGTGGGCGAGACCCAGTACTTC.

This clonotype was counted at least ten times. J is TRBJ2-1 and V is TRBV20-1; TRBD2 agrees at 12 bases. This CDR3 spans 14 amino acids. Trimming removed 3 bases from V and 16 bases from J; junction bases left unmatched: 13. The germline CDR1 and CDR2 sequences are DFQATT and SNEGSKA (reference sequence). The CDR3 protein is CSASNGPSGRVYFF. DNA for the CDR3: TGCAGTGCTAGCAATGGCCCTAGCGGGAGGGTCTATTTCTTC.

This clonotype has ten or more counts. The chain employs TRBV6-2 or TRBV6-3 and TRBJ1-2; no definite D call. CDR3 length: 14 amino acids. V was pared by 2 bases and J by 7 bases, with 14 bases between. Germline V gene data show CDR1 as MNHEY and CDR2 as SVGEGT. As DNA, the CDR3 is TGTGCCAGCAGTTACGTCGCGCGCACTCGTGGCTACACCTTC. It is translated as CASSYVARTRGYTF.

This clonotype came up many times. The chain employs TRBV7-9 and TRBJ2-2; D unclear. V was clipped by 8 bases and J by 0 bases, with 13 bases between them. Germline V CDR1 and CDR2: SEHNR, FQNEAQ (reference sequence). This CDR3 is 15 amino acids long. CDR3 DNA sequence: TGTGCCAGCGTACAGTCGCGGACGAACACCGGGGAGCTGTTTTTT. The encoded protein is CASVQSRTNTGELFF.

This clonotype has a count of ten or more. The J gene is TRBJ1-5, the V gene TRBV20-1; D is unclear. Germline values: CDR1 DFQATT, CDR2 SNEGSKA (reference sequence). This CDR3 region has 15 residues. V was clipped by 6 bases and J by 4 bases, with 19 bases between them. The CDR3 DNA is TGCAGTGCCCCCCCCGGGATTCGTGGTAATCAGCCCCAGCATTTT. Translated: CSAPPGIRGNQPQHF.

This clonotype was counted many times. The chain has TRBV7-6 and TRBJ2-2, with 8 bases fitting TRBD2. This CDR3 contains 18 residues. CDR1 SGHVS and CDR2 FNYEAQ come from the germline V gene. After removal of 3 bases from V and 4 bases from J, the junction contained 13 bases not matched to a gene. Here the CDR3 DNA reads TGTGCCAGCAGCTTGGAAGCGGGAGCGCTTCGAGGCACCGGGGAGCTGTTTTTT. It is translated as CASSLEAGALRGTGELFF.

This clonotype was observed at least ten times. The chain is built from TRBV10-3 and TRBJ1-2; D not resolved. V shed 1 base and J shed 8 bases, with 11 bases lying between them. Per germline, CDR1 ENHRY and CDR2 SYGVKD. The CDR3 covers 13 residues. The CDR3 reads CAISEYSHGGYTF. The CDR3 DNA reads TGTGCCATCAGTGAGTACAGCCATGGAGGCTACACCTTC.

The sample holds a few counts of this clonotype. The chain employs TRBV6-5 and TRBJ2-2; TRBD1 agrees at 7 bases. The CDR3 covers 17 residues. Trimming took 0 bases from V and 4 from J; bases not matched to a gene: 8. Per the germline V gene, CDR1 is MNHEY and CDR2 is SVGAGI. The CDR3 coding sequence is TGTGCCAGCAGTTACTCGGAAACAGGGGCCCCCACCGGGGAGCTGTTTTTT. The encoded protein is CASSYSETGAPTGELFF.

The table lists this clonotype with many counts. The chain joins TRBV7-8 to TRBJ1-1; tentative D call: TRBD1 (6 bases). This CDR3 is 14 amino acids long. Germline V gives CDR1 SGHVS, CDR2 FQNEAQ. With 5 bases removed from V and 8 bases from J, the gap between germline ends came to 18 bases. CDR3 in DNA: TGTGCCAGCAGCCTGGGACACACCCTCGGAGAAGCTTTCTTT. Residues: CASSLGHTLGEAFF.

This chain links TRBV27 with TRBJ2-5; D unclear. Trimming left V 7 bases short and J 6 bases short, with 9 bases between. This CDR3 comprises 11 residues. Germline V gives CDR1 MNHEY, CDR2 SMNVEV (reference sequence). DNA for the CDR3: TGTGCCAGCAAGTGTGGACAGACCCAGTACTTC. Amino acids: CASKCGQTQYF.

This clonotype was detected ten times or more. The chain is built from TRBV13 and TRBJ1-1, with D perhaps TRBD1 (5 bases). The V gene's germline CDR1 is PRHDT and CDR2 FYEKMQ (reference sequence). Trimming took 5 bases from V and 8 from J, leaving 15 bases between them. The CDR3 spans 13 residues. In DNA form, the CDR3 reads TGTGCCAGCAGCCGCGGGGGGGGACTGGAAGCTTTCTTT. It codes for CASSRGGGLEAFF.

The chain has TRBV4-2 and TRBJ1-1; D is ambiguous. Germline-derived CDR1 and CDR2 are LGHNA and YNFKEQ. This CDR3 is built from 18 residues. V was shortened by 2 bases and J by 1 base, with 20 bases between the two germline ends. The CDR3 region has the DNA TGTGCCAGCAGCCAAAGCTCCGAAGGCGCTGGGTGGAACACTGAAGCTTTCTTT. It codes for CASSQSSEGAGWNTEAFF.